This TCR beta chain was sequenced in a study of shared clonotypes between healthy human individuals. Across the whole study: With ages of 18 to 49, the donors were two women and a few men.

At the deep level, the assay was run. It was 300 ng DNA, roughly 28,000 T cell genomes, that went into each replicate PCR of unsorted PBMC. TCRdb keeps only in-frame clones here, not all; method: immunoSEQ multiplex PCR. The sample carries 450,000 to 650,000 clones, around 81% recorded once. The CDR3 loop spans 15 amino acids. The V gene's germline CDR1 is SNHLY and CDR2 FYNNEI. Trimming cost V 4 bases and J 3 bases, with 14 bases left between them. The sequenced sample was PBMCs. The chain joins TRBV2 to TRBJ2-3; D tentatively reads TRBD1 or TRBD2 (6 bases each). This sequence was found in a middle-aged woman in good health. Some clones in this sample may be carry-over from other donors' samples. Here the CDR3 reads CASSGGAARTDTQYF. Written as DNA, the CDR3 is TGTGCCAGCAGTGGGGGGGCAGCTCGAACAGATACGCAGTATTTT.